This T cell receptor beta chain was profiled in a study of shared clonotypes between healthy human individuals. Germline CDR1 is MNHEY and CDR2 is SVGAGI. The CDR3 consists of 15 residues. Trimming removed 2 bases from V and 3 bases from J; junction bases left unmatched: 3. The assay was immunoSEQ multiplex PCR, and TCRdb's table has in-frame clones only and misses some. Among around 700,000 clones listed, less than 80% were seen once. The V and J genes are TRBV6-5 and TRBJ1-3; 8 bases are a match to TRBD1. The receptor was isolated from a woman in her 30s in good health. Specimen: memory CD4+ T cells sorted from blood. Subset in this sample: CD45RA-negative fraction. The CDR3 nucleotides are TGTGCCAGCAGTTACGCAGGGGGCAGTGGAAACACCATATATTTT. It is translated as CASSYAGGSGNTIYF.